A selection of T cell receptor beta chains follows, all from one sample in a study of control samples from healthy donors and cancer patients. Profiling relied on immunoSEQ multiplex PCR, and the TCRdb table lists in-frame clones only, not all of them. The sample consists of about 140,000 clones, roughly 94% of them appearing once. The sequenced material came from blood. These receptors all come from a man aged 40-49 years in good health. Both conserved end residues are part of each CDR3. D genes are given only for firm matches. Size is omitted from some rows. Given values are once, few, many or a class for expanded clones.

TRBV6-6	-	TRBJ1-5	-	CASSWGVNQPQHF	TGTGCCAGCAGTTGGGGAGTGAATCAGCCCCAGCATTTT
TRBV18	-	TRBJ2-2	-	CASSPLIWPGELFF	TGTGCCAGCTCACCACTAATTTGGCCCGGGGAGCTGTTTTTT
TRBV6-4	-	TRBJ1-5	TRBD1	CASSVETGAHNQPQHF	TGTGCCAGCAGTGTGGAGACAGGGGCACACAATCAGCCCCAGCATTTT
TRBV4-3	-	TRBJ2-1	-	CASSQDGGSVKEQFF	TGCGCCAGCAGCCAAGATGGGGGGTCGGTAAAAGAGCAGTTCTTC
TRBV27	once	TRBJ2-5	TRBD1	CASSFAGGTETQYF	TGTGCCAGCAGTTTCGCAGGGGGCACGGAGACCCAGTACTTC
TRBV9	-	TRBJ1-1	-	CASSVVGVGNTEAFF	TGTGCCAGCAGCGTAGTCGGGGTGGGGAACACTGAAGCTTTCTTT
TRBV11-2	-	TRBJ2-2	-	CASSARTAANTGELFF	TGTGCCAGCAGCGCCCGGACGGCCGCGAACACCGGGGAGCTGTTTTTT
TRBV27	-	TRBJ2-4	-	CASNPSFSNIQYF	TGTGCCAGCAACCCGAGTTTTTCCAACATTCAGTACTTC
TRBV6-2/TRBV6-3	-	TRBJ1-5	TRBD1	CASSYKGGKSNQPQHF	TGTGCCAGCAGTTACAAAGGGGGCAAAAGCAATCAGCCCCAGCATTTT
TRBV9	-	TRBJ2-3	-	CASSDRQFVDTDTQYF	TGTGCCAGCAGCGACCGACAGTTCGTGGACACAGATACGCAGTATTTT
TRBV28	once	TRBJ1-5	-	CASSLSEYNQPQHF	TGTGCCAGCAGTTTGTCAGAGTACAATCAGCCCCAGCATTTT
TRBV2	-	TRBJ2-1	-	CASRGGRDNEQFF	TGTGCCAGCAGAGGCGGACGGGACAATGAGCAGTTCTTC
TRBV10-2	-	TRBJ1-4	-	CASTSGFTNEKLFF	TGCGCCAGCACCTCAGGGTTCACTAATGAAAAACTGTTTTTT
TRBV11-2	-	TRBJ1-1	-	CARPTNTKARDTEAFF	TGTGCCAGACCGACCAACACGAAGGCGAGGGACACTGAAGCTTTCTTT
TRBV7-9	-	TRBJ1-5	-	CASSLEDQPQHF	TGTGCCAGCAGCTTAGAGGATCAGCCCCAGCATTTT
TRBV11-2	-	TRBJ2-5	-	CASSIGTQYF	TGTGCCAGCAGCATCGGGACCCAGTACTTC
TRBV13	-	TRBJ1-1	TRBD1	CASSSRDSRTEAFF	TGTGCCAGCAGCTCCAGGGACAGCCGGACTGAAGCTTTCTTT
TRBV14	-	TRBJ2-1	TRBD2	CASSRRAGLNEQFF	TGTGCCAGCAGTAGGAGAGCGGGGCTTAATGAGCAGTTCTTC
TRBV5-5	-	TRBJ1-1	-	CASSPGRTEAFF	TGTGCCAGCAGTCCGGGGCGGACTGAAGCTTTCTTT
TRBV5-8	-	TRBJ2-3	TRBD1	CASSLERTGRAQYF	TGTGCCAGCAGCTTGGAGCGGACAGGAAGAGCGCAGTATTTT
TRBV6-6	-	TRBJ1-6	-	CASSAPSSPLHF	TGTGCCAGCAGTGCCCCTTCGTCACCCCTCCACTTT
TRBV28	once	TRBJ1-1	TRBD1	CASSDDRGRTAFF	TGTGCCAGCAGCGACGACAGGGGGCGAACGGCTTTCTTT
TRBV19	-	TRBJ1-5	TRBD1	CASSTTGGGQPQHF	TGTGCCAGTAGCACAACAGGGGGCGGGCAGCCCCAGCATTTT
TRBV9	-	TRBJ2-1	TRBD2	CASSASRLAVYNEQFF	TGTGCCAGCAGCGCAAGCCGCCTAGCGGTATACAATGAGCAGTTCTTC
TRBV18	-	TRBJ1-5	-	CASSPGSNQPQHF	TGTGCCAGCTCACCGGGGAGCAATCAGCCCCAGCATTTT
TRBV5-1	few	TRBJ2-2	-	CASSPTTREGTGELFF	TGCGCCAGCAGCCCGACCACAAGGGAAGGCACCGGGGAGCTGTTTTTT
TRBV9	-	TRBJ1-5	-	CASSLTDSNQPQHF	TGTGCCAGCAGCTTGACAGATAGCAATCAGCCCCAGCATTTT
TRBV7-2	-	TRBJ2-1	-	CASSLVSGGTYNEQFF	TGTGCCAGCAGCTTAGTGTCGGGTGGAACTTACAATGAGCAGTTCTTC
TRBV6-4	-	TRBJ2-1	-	CASSQTQSSYNEQFF	TGTGCCAGCAGTCAAACCCAGAGCTCCTACAATGAGCAGTTCTTC
TRBV12-5	-	TRBJ1-3	-	CASGLGPAEGIGNTIYF	TGTGCTAGTGGTTTGGGCCCCGCAGAAGGTATTGGAAACACCATATATTTT
TRBV5-1	-	TRBJ2-7	TRBD1	CASSSYRTGGFYEQYF	TGCGCCAGCAGCTCCTACAGGACAGGGGGCTTTTACGAGCAGTACTTC
TRBV11-2	-	TRBJ2-7	TRBD2	CASSSTWRGTYEQYF	TGTGCCAGCAGCTCAACTTGGCGGGGGACCTACGAGCAGTACTTC
TRBV5-5	-	TRBJ1-2	-	CASSMGVQGYTF	TGTGCCAGCAGCATGGGGGTGCAAGGCTACACCTTC
TRBV30	-	TRBJ2-7	-	CAWSVLGQAGSYEQYF	TGTGCCTGGAGTGTATTAGGGCAGGCAGGCTCCTACGAGCAGTACTTC
TRBV30	-	TRBJ2-2	-	CAWSLTEVGELFF	TGTGCCTGGAGTCTAACAGAGGTTGGGGAGCTGTTTTTT
TRBV7-9	-	TRBJ2-1	-	CASSIGTRDYNEQFF	TGTGCCAGCTCAATTGGCACGCGGGACTACAATGAGCAGTTCTTC
TRBV6-2/TRBV6-3	-	TRBJ2-7	TRBD1	CASSQTGTKEQYF	TGTGCCAGCAGCCAGACAGGGACGAAAGAGCAGTACTTC
TRBV4-3	-	TRBJ2-1	TRBD1	CASSQVVGLQGAPNNEQFF	TGCGCCAGCAGCCAAGTGGTAGGTTTACAGGGGGCTCCTAACAATGAGCAGTTCTTC
TRBV2	-	TRBJ1-5	-	CASGGQGGQPQHF	TGTGCCAGCGGGGGGCAGGGCGGTCAGCCCCAGCATTTT
TRBV10-1	once	TRBJ2-3	TRBD2	CASSGLAGGDTQYF	TGCGCCAGCAGTGGTCTAGCGGGAGGCGATACGCAGTATTTT
TRBV7-9	-	TRBJ2-1	TRBD2	CASSLVLAGVHEQFF	TGTGCCAGCAGCTTAGTTCTAGCGGGAGTACATGAGCAGTTCTTC
TRBV19	once	TRBJ2-7	-	CASNPGHASYEQYF	TGTGCCAGTAATCCGGGCCATGCATCCTACGAGCAGTACTTC
TRBV10-3	once	TRBJ1-1	-	CAISGTAGDTEAFF	TGTGCCATCAGTGGGACGGCGGGAGACACTGAAGCTTTCTTT
TRBV4-2	-	TRBJ2-3	-	CASRLDTDTQYF	TGTGCCAGCAGACTTGACACAGATACGCAGTATTTT
TRBV13	-	TRBJ1-1	-	CASSLAKNTEAFF	TGTGCCAGCAGCTTAGCCAAAAACACTGAAGCTTTCTTT
TRBV6-2/TRBV6-3	-	TRBJ1-1	-	CASSYLDWGTAFF	TGTGCCAGCAGTTACCTCGACTGGGGAACGGCTTTCTTT
TRBV10-3	-	TRBJ2-5	-	CAIRDSQETQYF	TGTGCCATCAGGGACAGTCAAGAGACCCAGTACTTC
TRBV20-1	-	TRBJ2-3	-	CSASRGGVTDTQYF	TGCAGTGCTAGTAGGGGGGGGGTCACAGATACGCAGTATTTT
TRBV9	-	TRBJ1-1	-	CASSPRNTEAFF	TGTGCCAGCAGCCCCCGGAACACTGAAGCTTTCTTT
TRBV30	-	TRBJ1-1	-	CAWRTDFTEAFF	TGTGCCTGGAGGACAGATTTTACTGAAGCTTTCTTT